What follows are 17 T cell receptor beta chains derived from one specimen sequenced in a study of T cells in localized non-small cell lung cancer. Clones were sequenced by immunoSEQ multiplex PCR, and TCRdb holds only the in-frame ones, with some missing. The table has around 30,000 clones, approximately 88% seen once. The source material was peripheral blood, sampled before any cancer treatment. Every receptor here comes from a male donor older than 55 with stage I lung adenocarcinoma.

The sample holds one count of this clone. This chain links TRBV5-1 with TRBJ2-1; 10 nucleotides align to TRBD2. Germline assignment: CDR1 SGHRS and CDR2 YFSETQ. The CDR3 spans 18 residues. After removal of 0 bases from V and 0 bases from J, the junction contained 6 bases not matched to a gene. CDR3: CASSLDLAGAYSYNEQFF. The CDR3, as DNA: TGCGCCAGCAGCTTGGATCTAGCGGGGGCGTACTCCTACAATGAGCAGTTCTTC.

The chain recombines TRBV6-5 with TRBJ2-7; D may be TRBD2 (6 bases). The CDR3 contains 14 residues. The V gene's germline CDR1 is MNHEY and CDR2 SVGAGI. Trimming took 7 bases from V and 4 from J, leaving 17 bases between them. The chain's CDR3 is CASTSPRGRYEQYF. The CDR3 DNA is TGTGCCAGCACCTCCCCGCGGGGTCGGTACGAGCAGTACTTC.

V and J are TRBV6-5 and TRBJ2-7, with TRBD1 matching over 7 bases. The CDR3 covers 15 residues. V lost 3 bases and J lost 9; bases outside the gene matches: 14. Germline CDR1 and CDR2: MNHEY and SVGAGI. The CDR3 region is CASSYGQGDISGQYF. As DNA, the CDR3 is TGTGCCAGCAGTTATGGGCAGGGGGATATTAGTGGGCAGTACTTC.

This chain links TRBV6-6 with TRBJ1-1, with 8 bases that match TRBD1. This CDR3 comprises 14 residues. CDR1 and CDR2 (germline): MNHNY, SVGAGI (reference sequence). Trimming took 7 bases from V and 0 from J; bases not matched to a gene: 4. The CDR3 DNA follows: TGTGCCAGCACCATGACAGGGGTGAACACTGAAGCTTTCTTT. It is translated as CASTMTGVNTEAFF.

The chain combines TRBV7-2 with TRBJ1-3; 8 bases agree with TRBD1. The germline V gene encodes CDR1 SGHTA and CDR2 FQGNSA. The CDR3 is 18 amino acids. Trimming at V came to 1 base and at J to 4 bases, leaving 12 bases not matched to a gene. The CDR3 loop reads CASSLVAQGVGGGNTIYF. The CDR3, as DNA: TGTGCCAGCAGCTTAGTGGCACAGGGGGTAGGAGGGGGAAACACCATATATTTT.

V is TRBV11-2 and J is TRBJ2-5; 7 bases line up with TRBD1. Germline V gene lookup returns CDR1 SGHAT and CDR2 FQNNGV. There are 14 residues in the CDR3. Trimming at V came to 4 bases and at J to 5 bases, leaving 7 bases not matched to a gene. CDR3 DNA sequence: TGTGCCAGCAGCTGGACAGGAGTCATGGAGACCCAGTACTTC. It codes for CASSWTGVMETQYF.

This chain uses TRBV6-1 with TRBJ2-7, with 9 bases lining up with TRBD1. Per the germline V gene, CDR1 is MNHNS and CDR2 is SASEGT. The CDR3 sequence is 14 residues long. Germline trimming cut 7 bases from V and 3 bases from J; bases unmatched to any gene: 7. The chain's CDR3 is CASTGTGGLYEQYF. DNA for the CDR3: TGTGCCAGCACTGGAACAGGGGGCCTCTACGAGCAGTACTTC.

The chain recombines TRBV28 with TRBJ2-7, with 8 bases identical to TRBD1. The germline gives CDR1 MDHEN, CDR2 SYDVKM. This CDR3 comprises 15 residues. The J segment lost 0 bases and the V segment lost 6 bases, leaving 7 bases of the junction unmatched. The CDR3 sequence is CASSTQGGSSYEQYF. The CDR3 coding sequence is TGTGCCAGCAGCACACAGGGGGGTAGCTCCTACGAGCAGTACTTC.

In this sample, this clone turned up once. V usage is TRBV7-2 and J usage is TRBJ1-6; D is perhaps TRBD1 (5 bases). CDR3 length equals 16 residues. CDR1 is SGHTA and CDR2 is FQGNSA in the germline V gene. V lost 3 bases to trimming and J lost 10 bases, with 19 bases between them. The CDR3 loop is CASSFEGARVGSPLHF. CDR3 in DNA: TGTGCCAGCAGCTTCGAGGGCGCCAGGGTAGGCTCACCCCTCCACTTT.

In its sample, this clone was seen once. The chain recombines TRBV15 with TRBJ2-3; D is unclear. Germline V gives CDR1 LNHNV, CDR2 YYDKDF (reference sequence). The CDR3 runs to 13 residues. Deletions cut 3 bases from V and 4 bases from J, with 8 bases between. The chain's CDR3 is CATSRTDADTQYF. For the CDR3, the DNA is TGTGCCACCAGCAGGACTGATGCAGATACGCAGTATTTT.

V is TRBV7-2 and J is TRBJ2-7; 10 bases align to TRBD2. Germline V gives CDR1 SGHTA, CDR2 FQGNSA. After removal of 2 bases from V and 1 base from J, the junction contained 5 bases not matched to a gene. The CDR3 covers 16 residues. The CDR3 region is CASSLISGGISYEQYF. The CDR3 bases are TGTGCCAGCAGCTTAATTAGCGGGGGGATATCCTACGAGCAGTACTTC.

V and J are TRBV27 and TRBJ1-1, with D possibly being TRBD1 (5 bases). This CDR3 contains 14 residues. Germline CDR1 is MNHEY and CDR2 is SMNVEV (reference sequence). Trimming took off 8 bases at V and 2 bases at J, with 15 bases between the two ends. As DNA, the CDR3 is TGTGCCAGCGCTCGTTACGGGGCTAACACTGAAGCTTTCTTT. It encodes CASARYGANTEAFF.

This clone was observed once. CDR3 in DNA: TGCAGCGTTGATGCGTTGGCAGGTCGGGACTATGGCTACACCTTC. It encodes CSVDALAGRDYGYTF. V usage is TRBV29-1 and J usage is TRBJ1-2; D gene uncertain. V was pared by 3 bases and J by 3 bases, with 17 bases between. The CDR3 is made up of 15 amino acids. The germline V gene has CDR1 SQVTM and CDR2 ANQGSEA.

This chain uses TRBV5-5 with TRBJ1-1, with 7 bases fitting TRBD1. The CDR3 covers 13 residues. CDR1 and CDR2 (germline): SGHKS, YYEKEE (reference sequence). Trimming took 2 bases from V and 7 from J; bases not matched to a gene: 5. Written as DNA, the CDR3 is TGTGCCAGCAGCTTTGGAGGGGGCTTTGAAGCTTTCTTT. Translated: CASSFGGGFEAFF.

The CDR3 region is CASSRPPRTSGGALDTQYF. CDR3 in DNA: TGTGCCAGCTCAAGGCCCCCCAGGACTAGCGGGGGGGCCTTGGATACGCAGTATTTT. The V call is TRBV18, the J call TRBJ2-3; 15 bases are a match to TRBD2. This CDR3 is 19 amino acids long. The germline gives CDR1 KGHSH, CDR2 LQKENI. V was pared by 5 bases and J by 6 bases, with 15 bases of the junction left unmatched.

The chain carries TRBV6-1 and TRBJ2-2; 8 bases align to TRBD2. Germline CDR1 and CDR2: MNHNS and SASEGT. This CDR3 spans 15 amino acids. After removal of 9 bases from V and 3 bases from J, the junction contained 9 bases not matched to a gene. The CDR3 protein is CASLQGAGDTGELFF. In DNA, the CDR3 is TGTGCCAGTTTACAGGGAGCGGGGGACACCGGGGAGCTGTTTTTT.

This clone occurred a few times. The CDR3, as DNA: TGCGCCAGCAGCCAAGAATTCGGGGGGCGAAATCAGCCCCAGCATTTT. Translation: CASSQEFGGRNQPQHF. The chain has TRBV4-3 and TRBJ1-5, with a weak D call TRBD1 (6 bases). Trimming removed 0 bases at V and 4 bases at J, with 13 bases between. Germline V gene data show CDR1 as LGHNA and CDR2 as YSLEER. The length of the CDR3 is 16 residues.